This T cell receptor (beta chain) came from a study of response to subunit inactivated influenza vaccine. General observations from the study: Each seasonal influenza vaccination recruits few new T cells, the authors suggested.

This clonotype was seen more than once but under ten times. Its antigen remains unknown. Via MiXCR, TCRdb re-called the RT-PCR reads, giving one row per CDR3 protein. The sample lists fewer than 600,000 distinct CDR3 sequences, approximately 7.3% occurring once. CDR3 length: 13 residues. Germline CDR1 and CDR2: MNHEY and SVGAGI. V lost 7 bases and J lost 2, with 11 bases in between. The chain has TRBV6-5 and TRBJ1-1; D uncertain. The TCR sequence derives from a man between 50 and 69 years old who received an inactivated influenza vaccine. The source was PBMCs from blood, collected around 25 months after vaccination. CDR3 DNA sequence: TGTGCCAGCAATTCAGGAGGCAACACTGAAGCTTTCTTT. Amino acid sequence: CASNSGGNTEAFF.